This T cell receptor beta chain comes out of a study of shared clonotypes between healthy human individuals (dated by TCRdb to 2020 to 2021). Background for the entire study: A couple of women and three men aged 18 to 49 years were included in the cohort. Blood TCR repertoires of a handful of healthy adults were deeply sequenced to estimate repertoire size and the extent of clonotype sharing between individuals. For each donor, CD4 naive and CD4 memory were each run on three plates, CD8 naive on two plates, and CD8 memory on one plate. Leukapheresis yielded between about 0.94 and 9 billion PBMCs per donor. To increase sequencing depth and limit assay-specific biases, different laboratories used diverse techniques to prepare libraries and sequence TCR repertoires. General conclusions and limits of the study: Incomplete sequencing was indicated by rarefaction of sorted-subset datasets, despite the large sequencing depth. About 5% of naive CD4, 3% to 4% of naive CD8, roughly 2.4% of memory CD4, and about 0.4% of memory CD8 clonotypes were shared across a few donors. Because the study included only a small number of donors, the genetic and exposure-history diversity represented was limited. Higher generation probabilities were observed for clonotypes shared by all four sorted-subset donors than for non-shared clonotypes. Sampling was limited to blood, and TCR repertoires in tissue likely differ from TCR repertoires in blood. Naive subsets generally had larger estimated clonotype richness than memory subsets did. Based on pairwise subsampling, the degree of clonotype sharing among donors was expected to be affected by sequencing depth.

Between the V and J ends, shortened by 4 bases and 1 base respectively, the junction contains 10 bases. There are 14 amino acids in the CDR3, from cysteine to phenylalanine inclusive. The CDR3 DNA has 42 bases and is translated from base 1. According to the germline V gene, CDR1 reads SGHVS and CDR2 reads FNYEAQ. Donors were healthy HIV-negative adults with no recently reported acute infections or vaccinations. Only Caucasian adults living in Nashville, Tennessee, USA were represented among the donors. CD4+ T cells were enriched through magnetic negative selection, after which naive cells were positively selected on CD45RA and the remaining negative fraction served as the memory subset. After blood collection by leukapheresis, PBMCs were isolated using Ficoll-Histopaque density gradient centrifugation and then cryopreserved in the vapor phase of liquid nitrogen. Analytical flow cytometry was used to check the purity and quantity of each magnetically sorted T cell population. From each sorted fraction, genomic DNA was isolated and quantified by UV absorbance on a Nanodrop 2000c.

Regarding this clone: The antigen this receptor binds is unknown. Nothing much larger sits one base from this clone, and base qualities are not available.

Using the deep immunoSEQ assay, multiplex PCR amplified TCR CDR3 regions from genomic DNA. Genomic DNA extracted from each cell subset was distributed evenly over all wells of several immunoSEQ 96-well plates, and each plate served as one replicate. For sorted subsets, approximately 190 ng genomic DNA, equal to 25,000 to 35,000 T cell genomes, was loaded into each replicate PCR. Purified libraries were quantified with a Qubit 3.0 fluorometer, sized on a Bioanalyzer 2100, and re-quantified with the KAPA Library Quantification kit. Each immunoSEQ 96-well plate was sequenced on its own single-read 150-cycle Illumina NextSeq 550 flow cell. The paper's data handling went like this. Because only junctional sequences without quality scores were contained in the immunoSEQ output, filtering matching that applied to full-length reads could not be performed. Sequences were annotated with PyIR, a Python wrapper for IgBLAST v1.9, using IMGT germline references to assign V/J genes and CDR3. Reads were removed for weak V/J assignments (E-value above 1e-6), missing CDR3, stop codons, out-of-frame junctions, or ambiguous translated residues. A V3J clonotype was defined by an identical inferred V gene, J gene, and CDR3 amino acid sequence. To compute the percentage overlap between repertoires, the number of shared unique clonotypes was divided by the size of the smaller repertoire. RTK rarefaction, the Chao1 estimator, and Recon v2.1 estimates of unobserved clonotypes were used to assess repertoire richness. Generation probabilities were computed with OLGA for all TCRbeta clonotypes obtained by the gDNA method from several donors. This is the immuneACCESS table as TCRdb keeps it, with only in-frame sequences that have V and J called. A part of the clones is gone; compared with another copy, unresolved V genes explain less than half, and the rest is unexplained. V and J calls and clone size follow that table, whereas D and trimming were derived from the DNA. The sample table records under 2,500,000 clones; 90% to 97% of these occur just once. The ten largest clones add up to roughly 0.13% of the sample.

The chain links TRBV7-6 with TRBJ1-1; the D gene is possibly TRBD1, with 5 bases matching. The sample taken for sequencing was naive CD4+ T cells sorted from blood. The label giving this sample's cell subset or site can be read as: CD45RA+ positively selected. The receptor was isolated from a man younger than 35 in good health. The CDR3 loop reads CASSSTDTNTEAFF. The DNA sequence is given as TGTGCCAGCAGCTCGACAGATACGAACACTGAAGCTTTCTTT.